A single sample is the source of the 29 T cell receptor beta chains below, sequenced in a study of cytomegalovirus exposure and HLA in healthy donors. The PCR was carried out with 60 Vbeta primers and 13 Jbeta primers. Using immunoSEQ multiplex PCR, the repertoire was profiled, and TCRdb retains in-frame clones only, with some absent. The sample yields 98,000 or so clones, over 65% seen once. The sequenced sample was PBMCs. The receptor set was obtained from a man between 60 and 75 years old in good health and CMV-seropositive.

The gene calls are TRBV19 and TRBJ1-1, with D maybe TRBD1 (6 bases). This CDR3 has 14 amino acids. V was shortened by 5 bases and J by 1 base, with 11 bases between the two germline ends. Germline values: CDR1 LNHDA, CDR2 SQIVND (reference sequence). CDR3 bases: TGTGCCAGTAGTCACAGGGCGAGGAACACTGAAGCTTTCTTT. Amino acids: CASSHRARNTEAFF.

Details on this clone: One junction end disagrees with the germline gene, perhaps due to a read error. The sample holds other DNA sequences that translate to the same CDR3. In DNA form, the CDR3 reads TGCGCCAGCAGCCCAGGTTGGGACACTGAAGCTTTCTTT. Its translation: CASSPGWDTEAFF. The chain couples TRBV5-6 to TRBJ1-1; D call uncertain. This CDR3 region has 13 residues. Per the germline V gene, CDR1 is SGHDT and CDR2 is YYEEEE.

The chain couples TRBV18 to TRBJ2-1; 10 bases agree with TRBD1. V lost 4 bases, J lost 9 bases, and 6 bases stayed unmatched. The CDR3 length is 14 residues. CDR1 and CDR2 from the germline V gene are KGHSH and LQKENI. The CDR3 region is CASSLDRGRGEQFF. DNA for the CDR3: TGTGCCAGCTCACTTGACAGGGGGCGCGGTGAGCAGTTCTTC.

The CDR3 loop reads CASSSAGVPGTDTQYF. Written as DNA, the CDR3 is TGTGCCAGCAGCTCCGCAGGGGTCCCCGGCACAGATACGCAGTATTTT. The rearrangement links TRBV13 to TRBJ2-3; D might be TRBD1 (6 bases). The V gene lost 4 bases and the J gene lost 1 base, with 15 bases spanning the gap. The germline CDR1 and CDR2 sequences are PRHDT and FYEKMQ (reference sequence). The CDR3 loop spans 16 amino acids.

V usage is TRBV5-5 and J usage is TRBJ2-7; D is ambiguous. The CDR3 totals 13 residues. V was trimmed by 0 bases and J by 3 bases, leaving 7 bases between them. Germline CDR1 is SGHKS and CDR2 is YYEKEE (reference sequence). This CDR3 reads CASSLGPYYEQYF. For the CDR3, the DNA is TGTGCCAGCAGCTTGGGGCCTTACTACGAGCAGTACTTC.

The chain employs TRBV9 and TRBJ2-5, with 10 positions matching TRBD2. Germline trimming cut 4 bases from V and 3 bases from J; bases unmatched to any gene: 12. This CDR3 contains 17 residues. Germline V gene sequence: CDR1 SGDLS, CDR2 YYNGEE. The CDR3 spells CASSTSLAGSTEETQYF. Here the CDR3 DNA reads TGTGCCAGCAGCACTTCACTAGCGGGGTCGACCGAAGAGACCCAGTACTTC.

The chain employs TRBV19 and TRBJ2-7, with D possibly TRBD2 on 7 matching bases. V lost 3 bases to trimming and J lost 2 bases, with 11 bases between them. This CDR3 has 14 residues. CDR1 and CDR2 (germline): LNHDA, SQIVND (reference sequence). This CDR3 reads CASSIGGAPYEQYF. In DNA, the CDR3 is TGTGCCAGTAGTATTGGGGGGGCTCCCTACGAGCAGTACTTC. The full variable domain, in which reference TRBV19 and TRBJ2-7 provide the parts outside the CDR3, is DGGITQSPKYLFRKEGQNVTLSCEQNLNHDAMYWYRQDPGQGLRLIYYSQIVNDFQKGDIAEGYSVSREKKESFPLTVTSAQKNPTAFYLCASSIGGAPYEQYFGPGTRLTVT.

The CDR3 region is CASSKVGRGVSGELFF. The CDR3 coding sequence is TGTGCCAGCAGCAAAGTTGGCAGGGGGGTCTCCGGGGAGCTGTTTTTT. The chain links TRBV21-1 to TRBJ2-2; the table's D call, TRBD1, was not checked against the DNA. TRBV21-1 is a pseudogene locus. The CDR3 is 16 amino acids.

This chain's CDR3 is CASSPIQARDYNEQFF. The CDR3, as DNA: TGTGCCAGCTCACCCATTCAGGCGCGGGATTACAATGAGCAGTTCTTC. The chain employs TRBV18 and TRBJ2-1; tentative D call: TRBD2 (6 bases). CDR1 is KGHSH, CDR2 LQKENI, per germline. Trimming cost V 3 bases and J 4 bases, with 16 bases left between them. The CDR3 covers 16 residues.

CDR3 in DNA: TGTGCCAGCAGCTTATTCGCGGGGATCTCCTACAATGAGCAGTTCTTC. The encoded protein is CASSLFAGISYNEQFF. The chain is built from TRBV7-2 and TRBJ2-1; the D gene is possibly TRBD2 (6 bases). The CDR3 totals 16 residues. Germline assignment: CDR1 SGHTA and CDR2 FQGNSA. Trimming cost V 2 bases and J 0 bases, with 11 bases left between them. The full variable domain, its missing parts supplied by reference TRBV7-2 and TRBJ2-1, is GAGVSQSPSNKVTEKGKDVELRCDPISGHTALYWYRQSLGQGLEFLIYFQGNSAPDKSGLPSDRFSAERTGGSVSTLTIQRTQQEDSAVYLCASSLFAGISYNEQFFGPGTRLTVL.

The rearrangement joins TRBV5-1 to TRBJ2-7; D is undetermined. The CDR3 consists of 14 residues. CDR1 and CDR2 from the germline V gene are SGHRS and YFSETQ. Trimming stripped 1 base from V and 3 bases from J, with 11 bases between. The CDR3 is CASSLSYSSYEQYF. CDR3 DNA: TGCGCCAGCAGCTTGAGCTATTCTAGCTACGAGCAGTACTTC.

The CDR3: CASRGGGGPTEAFF. CDR3 in DNA: TGTGCCAGCCGAGGAGGGGGGGGGCCCACTGAAGCTTTCTTT. J is TRBJ1-1 and V is TRBV6-6; the D gene is possibly TRBD1 (6 bases). Germline CDR1 MNHNY, CDR2 SVGAGI (reference sequence). Deletions cut 8 bases from V and 4 bases from J, with 17 bases between. CDR3 length equals 14 residues.

V usage is TRBV5-1 and J usage is TRBJ1-2; 10 bases map to TRBD1. This CDR3 region has 16 residues. V lost 3 bases and J lost 0; bases outside the gene matches: 5. CDR1 SGHRS and CDR2 YFSETQ come from the germline V gene. DNA of the CDR3: TGCGCCAGCAGCTCGGGACAGGGGACAACTAACTATGGCTACACCTTC. Its translation is CASSSGQGTTNYGYTF.

V usage is TRBV2 and J usage is TRBJ2-7; 12 bases are a match to TRBD2. The CDR3 consists of 14 residues. Germline V gene sequence: CDR1 SNHLY, CDR2 FYNNEI. V was clipped by 7 bases and J by 4 bases; unmatched bases: 5. DNA of the CDR3: TGTGCCAGCAAAACTAGCGGGGGGTTGTACGAGCAGTACTTC. The encoded protein is CASKTSGGLYEQYF.

This chain joins TRBV9 and TRBJ2-3; TRBD2 aligns across 15 bases. Germline V CDR1 and CDR2: SGDLS, YYNGEE. This CDR3 spans 16 amino acids. V lost 6 bases, J lost 3 bases, and 5 bases stayed unmatched. Written as DNA, the CDR3 is TGTGCCAGCACAGGACTAGCGGGGGGGCGGACAGATACGCAGTATTTT. Its translation is CASTGLAGGRTDTQYF.

The rearrangement joins TRBV19 to TRBJ2-7; D unresolved. The germline V gene encodes CDR1 LNHDA and CDR2 SQIVND (reference sequence). With 5 bases removed from V and 9 bases from J, the gap between germline ends came to 11 bases. There are 11 residues in the CDR3. The CDR3 loop reads CASSSNIRQYF. In DNA, the CDR3 is TGTGCCAGTAGTTCTAATATCCGGCAGTACTTC.

This clone came up once. This sequence joins TRBV23-1 and TRBJ2-1; a weak D match, TRBD1 (6 bases). TRBV23-1 is noted as an ORF with a role that remains uncertain. V dropped 4 bases and J dropped 5 bases, with 18 bases sitting between them. The CDR3 is 16 residues long. The CDR3 DNA reads TGCGCCAGCAGTCCTTGGGGGCAACGGGGAGACAATGAGCAGTTCTTC. It encodes CASSPWGQRGDNEQFF.

The rearrangement uses TRBV9 and TRBJ2-7; 11 nucleotides align to TRBD2. This CDR3 comprises 15 residues. Trimming cost V 3 bases and J 8 bases; bases outside gene matches: 10. Germline CDR1 is SGDLS and CDR2 is YYNGEE. The CDR3 loop is CASSGLAGGPRQQYF. The CDR3 region has the DNA TGTGCCAGCAGCGGGTTAGCGGGGGGGCCGAGGCAGCAGTACTTC.

The chain joins TRBV6-1 to TRBJ2-7; 7 positions agree with TRBD1. The length of the CDR3 is 15 residues. Germline CDR1 is MNHNS and CDR2 is SASEGT. V dropped 9 bases and J dropped 2; count of bases not matched to a gene: 13. CDR3 DNA sequence: TGTGCCAGTCCGGGCCGAAGTCAGGGGGCCTACGAGCAGTACTTC. Residues: CASPGRSQGAYEQYF.

There are a few counts of this clone. The chain employs TRBV6-1 and TRBJ2-7; 11 nucleotides agree with TRBD2. The J segment lost 0 bases and the V segment lost 4 bases, leaving 2 bases of the junction unmatched. Germline V CDR1 and CDR2: MNHNS, SASEGT. CDR3 size: 15 residues. CDR3 nucleotides: TGTGCCAGCAGTGTAACTAGCGGGGGCTCCTACGAGCAGTACTTC. Residues: CASSVTSGGSYEQYF.

The chain uses TRBV11-2 and TRBJ1-1, with 7 bases fitting TRBD1. The CDR3 totals 15 residues. The germline V gene encodes CDR1 SGHAT and CDR2 FQNNGV. Trimming cost V 5 bases and J 1 base; bases outside gene matches: 7. The CDR3 DNA follows: TGTGCCAGCAGCCCTCGGACAGGACCGAACACTGAAGCTTTCTTT. As protein: CASSPRTGPNTEAFF.

The V and J genes are TRBV5-4 and TRBJ2-3; tentative D call: TRBD2 (5 bases). With 4 bases removed from V and 1 base from J, the gap between germline ends came to 19 bases. Germline CDR1 reads SGHNT; CDR2 reads YYREEE (reference sequence). The CDR3 is made up of 17 amino acids. The CDR3 sequence is CASSRLSRELGTDTQYF. DNA for the CDR3: TGTGCCAGCAGCCGACTGTCGAGGGAGTTAGGCACAGATACGCAGTATTTT.

The genes are TRBV7-6 and TRBJ2-5; D possibly corresponds to TRBD1 (6 bases). V was cut by 4 bases and J by 2 bases, with 8 bases left in between. Germline CDR1 SGHVS, CDR2 FNYEAQ. The CDR3 runs 13 residues. CDR3 region: CASSYTGQETQYF. CDR3 nucleotides: TGTGCCAGCAGCTACACAGGGCAAGAGACCCAGTACTTC.

The rearrangement uses TRBV13 and TRBJ1-6, with D maybe TRBD1 (5 bases). The CDR3 extends over 16 amino acids. Germline lookup yields CDR1 PRHDT and CDR2 FYEKMQ (reference sequence). Between the trimmed V and J ends, which lost 2 bases and 3 bases, there was a span of 11 bases. The CDR3: CASSLRTSIYNSPLHF. The CDR3 DNA is TGTGCCAGCAGCTTAAGGACAAGTATCTATAATTCACCCCTCCACTTT.

The CDR3 here is CASSRQGYDQPQHF. The CDR3 nucleotides are TGTGCCAGCAGTCGACAGGGATATGATCAGCCCCAGCATTTT. The J gene is TRBJ1-5, the V gene TRBV2, with 7 bases aligning to TRBD1. V was pared by 5 bases and J by 5 bases, with 6 bases of the junction left unmatched. Germline V gene sequence: CDR1 SNHLY, CDR2 FYNNEI. The CDR3 loop spans 14 amino acids.

The gene calls are TRBV5-4 and TRBJ1-2, with D possibly being TRBD1 (5 bases). The germline V gene encodes CDR1 SGHNT and CDR2 YYREEE (reference sequence). V dropped 4 bases and J dropped 5 bases, with 15 bases sitting between them. The CDR3 loop spans 14 amino acids. The CDR3 DNA is TGTGCCAGCAGCCAGATGGGGGGTGGATATGGCTACACCTTC. Translation gives CASSQMGGGYGYTF.

This chain uses TRBV30 with TRBJ1-2; 9 bases match TRBD1. In germline, CDR1 is GTSNPN, CDR2 SVGIG (reference sequence). Germline trimming cut 1 base from V and 6 bases from J; bases unmatched to any gene: 3. The CDR3 has 13 amino acids. CDR3 sequence (DNA): TGTGCCTGGAGTGAAGGGACAGGGAATGGCTACACCTTC. Translated, it gives CAWSEGTGNGYTF. The variable domain in full, completed from reference TRBV30 and TRBJ1-2, reads SQTIHQWPATLVQPVGSPLSLECTVEGTSNPNLYWYRQAAGRGLQLLFYSVGIGQISSEVPQNLSASRPQDRQFILSSKKLLLSDSGFYLCAWSEGTGNGYTFGSGTRLTVV.

The chain couples TRBV5-1 to TRBJ2-7, with a tentative D call TRBD2 (6 bases). CDR1 is SGHRS and CDR2 is YFSETQ in the germline V gene. The CDR3 has 12 amino acids. V was shortened by 2 bases and J by 5 bases, with 8 bases between the two germline ends. The DNA of the CDR3 is TGCGCCAGCAGCTTAGGAGGGGACGAGCAGTACTTC. It translates to CASSLGGDEQYF.

This clone was picked up one time. The chain uses TRBV10-1 and TRBJ2-5; unclear D gene. The J call may be incorrect, as the DNA end agrees better with TRBJ2-7. The CDR3 extends over 11 amino acids. Germline V gives CDR1 WNHNN, CDR2 SYGVQD (reference sequence). The CDR3 bases are TGCGCCATCTACAGTTTCTACGAGCAGTACTTC. Translation: CAIYSFYEQYF.